This TCR beta chain is from a study of T-cell memory formation after mild COVID-19. Overall study results and limits: Within pre-infection memory, some responding clones were found, suggesting cross-reactive memory joined. Clones shrinking between day 15 and 85 showed a balanced CD4/CD8 split, and those that grew later tilted toward CD4+.

In germline, CDR1 is SGHRS, CDR2 YFSETQ. The CDR3 length is 16 residues. V was trimmed by 4 bases and J by 0 bases, leaving 13 bases between them. After 5'RACE with constant-segment primers, TCR alpha and TCR beta cDNA libraries carrying sample barcodes and UMIs were obtained. One entry per CDR3 protein, called by TCRdb with MiXCR from the 5' RACE reads. The data contain approximately 300,000 distinct CDR3 sequences, about a sixth of them singletons. This clonotype was seen a handful of times. Its specificity is not known. This TCR was sampled from a man between 18 and 29 years old who had mild COVID-19 (a few samples of this study predate the infection). Cell type and time point are not known. The chain recombines TRBV5-1 with TRBJ2-2; D not resolved. The sample taken for sequencing was PBMCs or a T cell subset sorted from them (not recorded which). DNA of the CDR3: TGCGCCAGCAGCCCCAGGACGGAGCCGAACACCGGGGAGCTGTTTTTT. Translation: CASSPRTEPNTGELFF.